The 29 T cell receptor beta chains reported below all come from one sample, sequenced in a study of cytomegalovirus exposure and HLA in healthy donors. Primers for the PCR totalled 60 Vbeta and 13 Jbeta. Sequenced by immunoSEQ multiplex PCR; TCRdb stores in-frame clones only, minus some. This sample's table reports around 50,000 clones. Sequencing was performed on PBMCs. Every receptor here comes from a male donor in good health and CMV-seronegative.

The rearrangement links TRBV20-1 to TRBJ2-7; D gene uncertain. Trimming took 3 bases from V and 2 from J, leaving 5 bases between them. This CDR3 contains 11 residues. The germline CDR1 and CDR2 sequences are DFQATT and SNEGSKA (reference sequence). CDR3 sequence: CSASPAYEQYF. CDR3 DNA: TGCAGTGCTAGTCCCGCCTACGAGCAGTACTTC.

The rearrangement links TRBV2 to TRBJ1-2; unclear D gene. The ends were cut back, 9 bases at V and 2 bases at J, with 19 bases in the middle. The length of the CDR3 is 15 residues. Germline V gene sequence: CDR1 SNHLY, CDR2 FYNNEI. As DNA, the CDR3 is TGTGCCAGGGGGTTGGGCAGGAGAGGGAACTATGGCTACACCTTC. Protein: CARGLGRRGNYGYTF.

The chain carries TRBV7-9 and TRBJ2-1, with 8 bases lining up with TRBD1. The CDR3 has 16 amino acids. Germline CDR1 and CDR2: SEHNR and FQNEAQ (reference sequence). Germline trimming cut 1 base from V and 5 bases from J; bases unmatched to any gene: 7. The CDR3 sequence: CASSLVGTGYNNEQFF. The CDR3 DNA sequence: TGTGCCAGCAGCTTAGTGGGGACAGGCTACAACAATGAGCAGTTCTTC.

The gene calls are TRBV6-5 and TRBJ2-1, with TRBD1 matching 7 bases. V lost 2 bases, J lost 6 bases, and 4 bases stayed unmatched. The length of the CDR3 is 14 residues. Germline V lookup: CDR1 MNHEY, CDR2 SVGAGI. This CDR3 is CASSYGTAVNEQFF. CDR3 in DNA: TGTGCCAGCAGTTACGGGACAGCTGTCAATGAGCAGTTCTTC.

This chain links TRBV6-6 with TRBJ1-1; 7 nucleotides agree with TRBD1. This CDR3 region has 16 residues. The J segment lost 0 bases and the V segment lost 4 bases, leaving 8 bases of the junction unmatched. Germline V gene sequence: CDR1 MNHNY, CDR2 SVGAGI (reference sequence). The CDR3 bases are TGTGCCAGCAGTTTACCTCCGGGACAGATGAACACTGAAGCTTTCTTT. Its translation is CASSLPPGQMNTEAFF.

The V call is TRBV30, the J call TRBJ2-7; the D gene is possibly TRBD1 (7 bases). This CDR3 is built from 12 residues. Trimming shortened V by 4 bases and J by 4 bases, and 11 bases separated the two germline ends. CDR1 and CDR2 from the germline V gene are GTSNPN and SVGIG (reference sequence). The CDR3 nucleotides are TGTGCCTGGAACCAGGGGGGTTACGAGCAGTACTTC. This gives the protein CAWNQGGYEQYF.

The genes are TRBV6-5 and TRBJ2-1, with 11 bases matching TRBD1. This CDR3 contains 15 residues. V dropped 6 bases and J dropped 7; count of bases not matched to a gene: 8. From germline, CDR1 is MNHEY and CDR2 SVGAGI. DNA for the CDR3: TGTGCCAGCAGGGGTGGGACAGGGGGTTATAATGAGCAGTTCTTC. Encoded protein: CASRGGTGGYNEQFF.

The chain employs TRBV10-3 and TRBJ1-2; a weak D match, TRBD1 (6 bases). With 7 bases removed from V and 3 bases from J, the gap between germline ends came to 6 bases. CDR3 length: 11 amino acids. Germline V gene data show CDR1 as ENHRY and CDR2 as SYGVKD. CDR3 loop: CAIKGDYGYTF. The DNA of the CDR3 is TGTGCCATCAAGGGGGACTATGGCTACACCTTC.

This chain uses TRBV2 with TRBJ1-1; 8 nucleotides agree with TRBD1. Trimming at V came to 7 bases and at J to 5 bases, leaving 9 bases not matched to a gene. Germline loops: CDR1 SNHLY, CDR2 FYNNEI. The CDR3 runs to 14 residues. Written as DNA, the CDR3 is TGTGCCAGCACCACAGGGGGAGTATATACTGAAGCTTTCTTT. Its translation is CASTTGGVYTEAFF.

CDR3 nucleotide sequence: TGTGCCTCCCCCGGGAAGGCTGGAAACACCATATATTTT. This codes for CASPGKAGNTIYF. The chain employs TRBV30 and TRBJ1-3; D ambiguous. Between the trimmed V and J ends, which lost 7 bases and 2 bases, there was a span of 12 bases. CDR3 length: 13 amino acids. From germline, CDR1 is GTSNPN and CDR2 SVGIG (reference sequence).

The chain joins TRBV11-1 to TRBJ2-7; a weak D match, TRBD2 (5 bases). Trimming took off 3 bases at V and 1 base at J, with 13 bases between the two ends. The germline gives CDR1 SGHAT, CDR2 FQDESV (reference sequence). The CDR3 is 15 amino acids. This CDR3 reads CASSLAHGNSYEQYF. For the CDR3, the DNA is TGTGCCAGCAGCTTGGCCCACGGGAATTCCTACGAGCAGTACTTC.

V is TRBV5-4 and J is TRBJ2-1; 8 bases are a match to TRBD1. This CDR3 has 17 residues. CDR1 and CDR2 from the germline V gene are SGHNT and YYREEE (reference sequence). V shed 4 bases, J shed 7 bases, and the junction held 16 bases outside the gene matches. The CDR3: CASSLTLFRGRGNEQFF. CDR3 DNA: TGTGCCAGCAGCCTCACCCTTTTCAGGGGGCGCGGGAATGAGCAGTTCTTC.

This sequence joins TRBV10-3 and TRBJ1-1; D might be TRBD1 (6 bases). CDR3 length: 13 residues. Germline V gives CDR1 ENHRY, CDR2 SYGVKD. V dropped 1 base and J dropped 5 bases, with 8 bases sitting between them. The CDR3 is CAISELDSTEAFF. CDR3 bases: TGTGCCATCAGTGAGTTGGACAGTACTGAAGCTTTCTTT.

The rearrangement uses TRBV4-1 and TRBJ1-1; perhaps TRBD1 as D (5 bases). Germline CDR1 is MGHRA and CDR2 is YSYEKL. The V end was cut by 7 bases, the J end by 5 bases, with 14 bases between. The CDR3 extends over 13 amino acids. The CDR3 DNA reads TGCGCCAGCAACAAGGGGCGAAATACTGAAGCTTTCTTT. Amino acids: CASNKGRNTEAFF.

V gene TRBV15 combines with J gene TRBJ1-6; 11 bases agree with TRBD1. This CDR3 has 20 residues. V lost 0 bases, J lost 6 bases, and 13 bases stayed unmatched. From germline, CDR1 is LNHNV and CDR2 YYDKDF (reference sequence). The CDR3 loop reads CATSRDRDRGTTPLNSPLHF. The CDR3 region has the DNA TGTGCCACCAGCAGAGATCGGGACAGGGGGACCACCCCGCTTAATTCACCCCTCCACTTT. Using reference TRBV15 and TRBJ1-6 for the parts outside the CDR3, the full variable domain is DAMVIQNPRYQVTQFGKPVTLSCSQTLNHNVMYWYQQKSSQAPKLLFHYYDKDFNNEADTPDNFQSRRPNTSFCFLDIRSPGLGDTAMYLCATSRDRDRGTTPLNSPLHFGNGTRLTVT.

This chain joins TRBV25-1 and TRBJ1-5; D call uncertain. The CDR3 runs to 13 residues. Trimming cost V 1 base and J 7 bases, with 8 bases left between them. CDR1 MGHDK and CDR2 SYGVNS come from the germline V gene. The CDR3: CASSESSGQPQHF. The DNA of the CDR3 is TGTGCCAGCAGTGAATCCAGCGGGCAGCCCCAGCATTTT.

This chain uses TRBV4-1 with TRBJ1-1; TRBD1 agrees at 10 bases. The V segment lost 4 bases and the J segment 1 base; nucleotides outside the gene matches: 3. Germline V gene sequence: CDR1 MGHRA, CDR2 YSYEKL. The CDR3 runs to 15 residues. The CDR3 loop reads CASSPGQGGNTEAFF. CDR3 in DNA: TGCGCCAGCAGCCCCGGACAGGGGGGGAACACTGAAGCTTTCTTT.

The J gene is TRBJ1-5, the V gene TRBV19; 7 positions agree with TRBD1. Germline trimming cut 3 bases from V and 3 bases from J; bases unmatched to any gene: 8. The CDR3 covers 16 residues. Germline CDR1 LNHDA, CDR2 SQIVND (reference sequence). In nucleotides, the CDR3 is TGTGCCAGTAGTATGGGACAGTTGGCGGTCAATCAGCCCCAGCATTTT. It encodes CASSMGQLAVNQPQHF.

The CDR3 here is CASSSGVGSQETQYF. CDR3 nucleotides: TGCGCCAGCAGCTCGGGGGTAGGATCCCAAGAGACCCAGTACTTC. V and J are TRBV5-1 and TRBJ2-5; a weak D match, TRBD2 (6 bases). Germline CDR1 is SGHRS and CDR2 is YFSETQ. The ends were cut back, 3 bases at V and 1 base at J, with 13 bases in the middle. CDR3 length: 15 amino acids.

The V call is TRBV30, the J call TRBJ2-1, with 11 bases aligning to TRBD2. The CDR3 is 13 amino acids. Germline CDR1 is GTSNPN and CDR2 is SVGIG (reference sequence). For the CDR3, the DNA is TGTGCGTCTAGCGGGGGGACCTACAATGAGCAGTTCTTC. Translation gives CASSGGTYNEQFF.

The chain uses TRBV7-6 and TRBJ2-1; D uncertain. Trimming shortened V by 8 bases and J by 6 bases, and 8 bases separated the two germline ends. This CDR3 region has 11 residues. Germline V gene lookup returns CDR1 SGHVS and CDR2 FNYEAQ. CDR3 sequence: CASSLSNEQFF. CDR3 nucleotide sequence: TGTGCCAGCTCACTTAGCAATGAGCAGTTCTTC.

V usage is TRBV29-1 and J usage is TRBJ2-7, with D possibly matching TRBD1 (5 bases). Germline V gene sequence: CDR1 SQVTM, CDR2 ANQGSEA. Trimming stripped 3 bases from V and 2 bases from J, with 11 bases between. The CDR3 runs to 13 residues. This CDR3 is CSVELDTAYEQYF. The CDR3 region has the DNA TGCAGCGTTGAGCTGGACACCGCCTACGAGCAGTACTTC.

V usage is TRBV7-9 and J usage is TRBJ1-2; D remains unclear. CDR3 length: 14 amino acids. The germline V and J ends were trimmed by 2 bases and 3 bases, with 10 bases remaining between them. Germline V gives CDR1 SEHNR, CDR2 FQNEAQ (reference sequence). CDR3 amino acids: CASSLYTQDYGYTF. CDR3 sequence (DNA): TGTGCCAGCAGCTTATACACGCAAGACTATGGCTACACCTTC.

The CDR3 nucleotides read TGTGCCAGTAGTCCCCGACAGGGAGTGGAGACCCAGTACTTC. Its translation is CASSPRQGVETQYF. The chain couples TRBV19 to TRBJ2-5, with 7 bases identical to TRBD1. Germline CDR1 LNHDA, CDR2 SQIVND (reference sequence). This CDR3 is built from 14 residues. With 5 bases clipped from V and 5 bases from J, the junction kept 8 bases outside the gene matches.

The chain couples TRBV27 to TRBJ1-6; the D gene is possibly TRBD1 (6 bases). This CDR3 region has 15 residues. The germline CDR1 and CDR2 sequences are MNHEY and SMNVEV (reference sequence). Deletions cut 5 bases from V and 8 bases from J, with 16 bases between. The CDR3 region is CASSPTGSLHSPLHF. The CDR3, as DNA: TGTGCCAGCAGTCCGACAGGATCACTACATTCACCCCTCCACTTT.

The chain links TRBV6-6 to TRBJ2-7; 9 nucleotides line up with TRBD1. CDR1 is MNHNY and CDR2 is SVGAGI in the germline V gene (reference sequence). The V and J ends lost 6 bases and 2 bases, in that order; junction bases with no gene match: 2. The CDR3 is 13 amino acids. In DNA, the CDR3 is TGTGCCAGCAGACAGGGGGCGGCCTACGAGCAGTACTTC. It specifies CASRQGAAYEQYF.

CDR3: CASSLGQSKNIQYF. The CDR3 DNA follows: TGTGCCAGCAGCTTGGGACAATCCAAAAACATTCAGTACTTC. The chain uses TRBV5-6 and TRBJ2-4, with D unclear. This CDR3 region has 14 residues. V was cut by 0 bases and J by 2 bases, with 6 bases left in between. The germline gives CDR1 SGHDT, CDR2 YYEEEE.

J is TRBJ2-1 and V is TRBV25-1; a weak D match, TRBD2 (6 bases). The germline gives CDR1 MGHDK, CDR2 SYGVNS. The CDR3 spans 13 residues. Trimming cost V 6 bases and J 6 bases, with 12 bases left between them. The CDR3 nucleotides read TGTGCCAGCAGGTCTGGACTAATCAATGAGCAGTTCTTC. Its protein is CASRSGLINEQFF.

The chain joins TRBV29-1 to TRBJ1-1; D is possibly TRBD1 (5 bases). The CDR3 spans 10 residues. CDR1 and CDR2 from the germline V gene are SQVTM and ANQGSEA. V lost 7 bases to trimming and J lost 7 bases, with 10 bases between them. This chain's CDR3 is CSARDIEAFF. DNA of the CDR3: TGCAGCGCCAGGGATATTGAAGCTTTCTTT.